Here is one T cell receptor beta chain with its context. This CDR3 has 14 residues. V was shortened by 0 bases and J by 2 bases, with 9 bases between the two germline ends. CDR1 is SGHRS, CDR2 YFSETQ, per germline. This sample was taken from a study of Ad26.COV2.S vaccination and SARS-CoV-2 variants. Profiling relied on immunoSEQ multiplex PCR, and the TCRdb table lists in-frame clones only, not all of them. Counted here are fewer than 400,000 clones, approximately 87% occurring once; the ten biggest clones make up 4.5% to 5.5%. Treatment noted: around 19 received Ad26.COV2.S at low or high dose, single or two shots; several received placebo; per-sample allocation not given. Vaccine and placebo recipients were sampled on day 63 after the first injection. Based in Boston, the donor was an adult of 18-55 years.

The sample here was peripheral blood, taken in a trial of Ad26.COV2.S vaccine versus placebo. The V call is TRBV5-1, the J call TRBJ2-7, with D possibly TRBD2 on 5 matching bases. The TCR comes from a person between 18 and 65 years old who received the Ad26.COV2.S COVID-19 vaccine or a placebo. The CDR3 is CASSLGTDPYEQYF. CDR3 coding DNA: TGCGCCAGCAGCTTGGGGACTGATCCCTACGAGCAGTACTTC. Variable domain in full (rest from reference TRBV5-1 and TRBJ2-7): KAGVTQTPRYLIKTRGQQVTLSCSPISGHRSVSWYQQTPGQGLQFLFEYFSETQRNKGNFPGRFSGRQFSNSRSEMNVSTLELGDSALYLCASSLGTDPYEQYFGPGTRLTVT.